This TCR beta chain came from a study of identical twins. Overall study results and limits: Models underestimated how often monozygotic twins shared out-of-frame TCR alpha. Where beta out-of-frame sequences were concerned, excess twin sharing was weaker. Low generation probability was overrepresented in out-of-frame alpha sequences shared by twins.

Using its own MiXCR run on the 5' RACE reads, TCRdb lists one record per CDR3 protein. This table holds hundreds of thousands of distinct CDR3 sequences, around a tenth found once. In every case, the donor was a healthy Caucasian. This clonotype was detected only a few times. Its specificity is not known. Trimming removed 4 bases at V and 0 bases at J, with 14 bases between. Germline V lookup: CDR1 WSHSY, CDR2 SAAADI. The CDR3 runs to 16 residues. The sequenced material came from memory (CD45RO+) T cells sorted from blood. This receptor was obtained from a woman aged 18-29 years in good health. The chain has TRBV10-2 and TRBJ2-3; D remains unclear. As DNA, the CDR3 is TGCGCCAGCAGTGCAACCGGAATTCCTAGCACAGATACGCAGTATTTT. As protein: CASSATGIPSTDTQYF.